These 21 T cell receptor beta chains share one sample of origin, sequenced in a study of cytotoxic CD8 clonotypes in ibrutinib-treated CLL. Sequencing was performed with immunoSEQ multiplex PCR; in TCRdb, only in-frame clones are kept and a portion is missing. The sample lists some 140,000 clones, under 90% occurring once. Material: PBMCs, obtained after 24 months of ibrutinib treatment. The receptors were sampled from a human donor with chronic lymphocytic leukemia.

This rearrangement joins TRBV30 to TRBJ2-3; tentatively, D is TRBD1 or TRBD2 (5 bases each). CDR1 and CDR2 (germline): GTSNPN, SVGIG (reference sequence). The length of the CDR3 is 14 residues. V gave up 3 bases and J gave up 0 bases, with 10 bases separating them. CDR3 nucleotides: TGTGCCTGGAGGGGACGGCAGAGCACAGATACGCAGTATTTT. Translated, it gives CAWRGRQSTDTQYF.

The rearrangement links TRBV19 to TRBJ1-5; no reliable D call. The CDR3 runs 14 residues. Looked up from germline, CDR1 is LNHDA and CDR2 is SQIVND (reference sequence). Trimming stripped 7 bases from V and 0 bases from J, with 10 bases between. The CDR3 nucleotides are TGTGCCAGTAACGTAGGGCATAGCAATCAGCCCCAGCATTTT. Translation gives CASNVGHSNQPQHF.

Written as DNA, the CDR3 is TGTGCCAGCAGCCGGGACAGGGAGAGCAATGAGCAGTTCTTC. Protein sequence: CASSRDRESNEQFF. The genes are TRBV7-9 and TRBJ2-1, with 9 bases aligning to TRBD1. This CDR3 is built from 14 residues. J lost 6 bases, V lost 5 bases, and 5 bases had no gene match. The germline V gene has CDR1 SEHNR and CDR2 FQNEAQ (reference sequence).

The chain uses TRBV18 and TRBJ1-5; D is unresolved. Germline V gene lookup returns CDR1 KGHSH and CDR2 LQKENI. The CDR3 is made up of 14 amino acids. The germline V and J ends were trimmed by 3 bases and 6 bases, with 12 bases remaining between them. In nucleotides, the CDR3 is TGTGCCAGCTCACCTTTCGAGGGTACTCAGCCCCAGCATTTT. This sequence encodes CASSPFEGTQPQHF.

The rearrangement links TRBV5-1 to TRBJ2-5; TRBD1 might be the D (6 bases). This CDR3 contains 15 residues. The germline V gene encodes CDR1 SGHRS and CDR2 YFSETQ. Trimming shortened V by 0 bases and J by 5 bases, and 14 bases separated the two germline ends. The DNA for the CDR3 is TGCGCCAGCAGCTTGGGATCCCAGGGGAAGGAGACCCAGTACTTC. It encodes CASSLGSQGKETQYF.

The rearrangement uses TRBV7-3 and TRBJ2-1; D is possibly TRBD2 (6 bases). The ends were cut back, 5 bases at V and 4 bases at J, with 12 bases in the middle. The V gene's germline CDR1 is SGHTA and CDR2 FQGTGA. The CDR3 totals 14 residues. CDR3 bases: TGTGCCAGCAGCCCTGGGCGGGGATACAATGAGCAGTTCTTC. Translating it yields CASSPGRGYNEQFF.

The chain links TRBV6-5 to TRBJ2-2, with 9 positions matching TRBD2. The CDR3 spans 15 residues. Germline values: CDR1 MNHEY, CDR2 SVGAGI. The junction had 4 bases not matched to a gene; V was cut back by 6 bases and J by 2 bases. This chain's CDR3 is CASSRTSVNTGELFF. The CDR3 DNA reads TGTGCCAGCAGCAGGACTAGCGTAAACACCGGGGAGCTGTTTTTT.

This chain links TRBV6-1 with TRBJ2-7, with D unclear. The CDR3 is made up of 14 amino acids. Deletions cut 7 bases from V and 3 bases from J, with 16 bases between. The V gene's germline CDR1 is MNHNS and CDR2 SASEGT. The CDR3 DNA reads TGTGCCAGCAAGTTGGCCGCTTTTCGCTACGAGCAGTACTTC. Translation: CASKLAAFRYEQYF.

The rearrangement uses TRBV19 and TRBJ1-6; 9 bases align to TRBD1. With V trimmed by 4 bases and J by 7 bases, 5 bases remained unmatched. The CDR3 covers 15 residues. Germline CDR1 reads LNHDA; CDR2 reads SQIVND (reference sequence). The DNA for the CDR3 is TGTGCCAGTAGTACCGGACAGGGGTGGAATTCACCCCTCCACTTT. Translation gives CASSTGQGWNSPLHF.

The V and J genes are TRBV5-1 and TRBJ2-3; 11 bases line up with TRBD2. CDR1 and CDR2 from the germline V gene are SGHRS and YFSETQ. Trimming removed 1 base from V and 3 bases from J; junction bases left unmatched: 10. This CDR3 has 18 amino acids. The CDR3 sequence: CASSLISGGAGGTDTQYF. CDR3 in DNA: TGCGCCAGCAGCTTGATTAGCGGGGGGGCAGGAGGAACAGATACGCAGTATTTT.

V and J are TRBV18 and TRBJ2-2; TRBD1 might be the D (5 bases). V lost 3 bases and J lost 9, with 8 bases in between. From germline, CDR1 is KGHSH and CDR2 LQKENI. CDR3 length: 12 residues. In DNA, the CDR3 is TGTGCCAGCTCACCGACAGATTGGGAGCTGTTTTTT. It codes for CASSPTDWELFF.

This sequence joins TRBV7-2 and TRBJ2-7; the D gene could be TRBD1 or TRBD2 (5 bases each). V was trimmed by 0 bases and J by 9 bases, leaving 12 bases between them. This CDR3 region has 13 residues. Germline V gene sequence: CDR1 SGHTA, CDR2 FQGNSA. The CDR3: CASSLARGDGQYF. The CDR3 DNA is TGTGCCAGCAGCTTAGCACGTGGGGACGGGCAGTACTTC.

The rearrangement uses TRBV7-6 and TRBJ1-2; unclear D gene. Germline V gene sequence: CDR1 SGHVS, CDR2 FNYEAQ. Trimming took off 0 bases at V and 4 bases at J, with 12 bases between the two ends. This CDR3 has 15 amino acids. The DNA of the CDR3 is TGTGCCAGCAGCTTAGCGCGTAAACAGATCTATGGCTACACCTTC. It is translated as CASSLARKQIYGYTF.

This clone has only a few counts. This sequence joins TRBV6-6 and TRBJ1-5; no reliable D call. CDR1 and CDR2 (germline): MNHNY, SVGAGI (reference sequence). CDR3 size: 13 residues. V gave up 4 bases and J gave up 10 bases, with 14 bases separating them. CDR3 region: CASSSGEVGPQHF. The CDR3 nucleotides read TGTGCCAGCAGTTCCGGGGAGGTAGGCCCCCAGCATTTT.

The sample holds one count of this clone. The V gene is TRBV28, the J gene TRBJ2-2, with 8 bases matching TRBD1. Unmatched junction bases numbered 11, after V lost 6 bases and J lost 5 bases. The germline V gene encodes CDR1 MDHEN and CDR2 SYDVKM. The CDR3 extends over 16 amino acids. In nucleotides, the CDR3 is TGTGCCAGCAGGGGGCCGGGACAGGTCTTAACCGGGGAGCTGTTTTTT. This encodes CASRGPGQVLTGELFF.

This clone was recorded only once. This chain joins TRBV30 and TRBJ2-7, with D unresolved. The germline V gene has CDR1 GTSNPN and CDR2 SVGIG (reference sequence). V lost 4 bases to trimming and J lost 3 bases, with 10 bases between them. The CDR3 sequence is 12 residues long. The CDR3 DNA is TGTGCCTGGACGCGCGGAGACTACGAGCAGTACTTC. It yields the protein CAWTRGDYEQYF.

The chain is built from TRBV7-2 and TRBJ1-4; no reliable D call. Germline-derived CDR1 and CDR2 are SGHTA and FQGNSA. The germline V and J ends were trimmed by 3 bases and 1 base, with 9 bases remaining between them. The CDR3 has 15 residues. DNA of the CDR3: TGTGCCAGCAGCTTGGCGCCCAAAACTAATGAAAAACTGTTTTTT. Protein sequence: CASSLAPKTNEKLFF.

The rearrangement joins TRBV9 to TRBJ2-3; no reliable D call. The V end was cut by 5 bases, the J end by 6 bases, with 7 bases between. The germline V gene encodes CDR1 SGDLS and CDR2 YYNGEE. This CDR3 has 11 residues. The CDR3 bases are TGTGCCAGCAGGTCTGGGGATACGCAGTATTTT. Translation gives CASRSGDTQYF.

This rearrangement joins TRBV27 to TRBJ1-2, with 9 bases lining up with TRBD1. V lost 0 bases, J lost 3 bases, and 8 bases stayed unmatched. This CDR3 comprises 17 residues. Germline V gives CDR1 MNHEY, CDR2 SMNVEV (reference sequence). CDR3 region: CASSLSHRGRSDYGYTF. CDR3 in DNA: TGTGCCAGCAGTTTATCGCACAGGGGGCGGTCGGACTATGGCTACACCTTC.

CDR3 nucleotides: TGTGCCAGCAGTGGAGGGTCGCGGGGGGGATCCCCCTATGGCTACACCTTC. It yields the protein CASSGGSRGGSPYGYTF. The chain carries TRBV25-1 and TRBJ1-2; D perhaps matches TRBD1 (5 bases). This CDR3 is built from 17 residues. CDR1 MGHDK and CDR2 SYGVNS come from the germline V gene. V lost 4 bases and J 4 bases, leaving 22 bases between the germline ends.

The CDR3, as DNA: TGTGCCAGCAGCTCCGACAGGGGGCAATGGGATACGCAGTATTTT. Protein: CASSSDRGQWDTQYF. This sequence joins TRBV5-6 and TRBJ2-3, with 10 bases that match TRBD1. V lost 3 bases, J lost 6 bases, and 7 bases stayed unmatched. The CDR3 is made up of 15 amino acids. CDR1 and CDR2 from the germline V gene are SGHDT and YYEEEE.